The present T cell receptor beta chain was sequenced within a study of blood T cell repertoires in COVID-19. Study background: Samples came from the United States, Italy and Spain, spanning acute and convalescent COVID-19. Sample material is recorded as cDNA or gDNA derived from T cells, B-cell-depleted T cells, or PBMCs.

V was pared by 6 bases and J by 5 bases, with 11 bases between. The CDR3 is 12 amino acids. Germline lookup yields CDR1 MNHEY and CDR2 SVGAGI. Only in-frame clones appear in the TCRdb table, and some are missing; sequencing was by immunoSEQ multiplex PCR. The sample has a few hundred thousand clones; more than 75% are singletons. Everyone who took part was 18 to 89 years old, and they came from over 20 US areas. Participants had their cohort set by participant-reported clinical history. Sequencing input: PBMCs or T cells enriched from blood (not recorded which). The clonotype was recovered from a woman between 18 and 30 years old who had recovered from COVID-19. The V and J genes are TRBV6-5 and TRBJ2-7; a weak D match, TRBD1 (6 bases). The CDR3 DNA sequence: TGTGCCAGCAGCCGAACAGGGCACGAGCAGTACTTC. Its translation is CASSRTGHEQYF.